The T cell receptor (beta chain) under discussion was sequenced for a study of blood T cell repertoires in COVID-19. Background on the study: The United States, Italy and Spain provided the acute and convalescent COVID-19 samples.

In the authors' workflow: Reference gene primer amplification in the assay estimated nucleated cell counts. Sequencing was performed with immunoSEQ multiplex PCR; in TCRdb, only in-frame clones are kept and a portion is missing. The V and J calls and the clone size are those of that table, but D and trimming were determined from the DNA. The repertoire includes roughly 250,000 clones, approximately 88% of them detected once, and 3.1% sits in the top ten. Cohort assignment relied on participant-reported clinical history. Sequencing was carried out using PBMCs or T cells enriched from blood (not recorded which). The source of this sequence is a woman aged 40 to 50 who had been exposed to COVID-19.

CDR3 in DNA: TGTGCCAGCAGCTTGGTAGCGACAGGGGATTACGAGCAGTACTTC. Translation: CASSLVATGDYEQYF. The chain links TRBV5-4 to TRBJ2-7; 8 nucleotides agree with TRBD1. Germline loops: CDR1 SGHNT, CDR2 YYREEE (reference sequence). The CDR3 is made up of 15 amino acids. Trimming cost V 0 bases and J 4 bases; bases outside gene matches: 6.